The present entry profiles one T cell receptor (beta chain) with its context. Its cognate antigen is unknown. Per germline, CDR1 SGHNT and CDR2 YYREEE (reference sequence). This CDR3 has 14 residues. The V end was cut by 5 bases, the J end by 5 bases, with 16 bases between. This record comes from a study of OX40 agonist ivuxolimab in advanced cancers. Findings and limits, study-wide: In the 0.1 to 3.0 mg/kg range, CD4+ and CD8+ blood T cells had expanded clonally by week 6. In CD8+ T cells, expanded clones were on average more numerous than in CD4+.

Data came from immunoSEQ multiplex PCR; TCRdb stores just in-frame clones and leaves some out. Of 50,000 to 60,000 clones listed, roughly nine tenths were seen once; the top ten hold roughly 4.8%. Exclusion applied to patients with autoimmune disease history or systemic immunosuppression. Sequences were derived from CD4+ or CD8+ T cells sorted from blood, sampled in a trial of the OX40 agonist ivuxolimab. The sequence was obtained from an adult with an advanced solid tumor such as melanoma, head and neck, liver or kidney cancer. This chain connects TRBV5-4 to TRBJ1-2; no firm D call. The CDR3 nucleotides read TGTGCCAGCAGGTCTATAGCACCGTATTATGGCTACACCTTC. Protein: CASRSIAPYYGYTF.